This T cell receptor beta chain was documented in a study of PD-1 blockade in classical Hodgkin lymphoma. The J segment lost 3 bases and the V segment lost 4 bases, leaving 7 bases of the junction unmatched. The CDR3 runs to 15 residues. Germline CDR1 MGHRA, CDR2 YSYEKL. This sample's time point: cycle 4 day 1 (C4D1), after less than 7 weeks of nivolumab. All the patients suffered relapse after autologous stem cell transplantation, and brentuximab vedotin exposure differed. Clones were read by immunoSEQ multiplex PCR, and TCRdb kept only the in-frame ones, dropping some. Of 50,000 to 65,000 clones in the sample, more than 80% were seen once.

The sample consisted of peripheral blood mononuclear cells (PBMCs), taken before the fourth cycle of nivolumab. This clonotype was sampled from a human donor with classical Hodgkin lymphoma. The V gene is TRBV4-1, the J gene TRBJ2-7; 9 bases map to TRBD1. The CDR3 coding sequence is TGCGCCAGCAGCCCCCGGGACAGGGACATCTACGAGCAGTACTTC. This gives the protein CASSPRDRDIYEQYF.